These 7 T cell receptor beta chains were all obtained from the same sample, sequenced in a study of shared clonotypes between healthy human individuals. The naive CD8 population came from CD45RO-negative cells selected for CCR7, without terminally differentiated effector memory CD45RA+ cells. Profiled with immunoSEQ multiplex PCR; TCRdb holds only in-frame clones, not every one. This table has 1.5 million to 2.5 million clones, approximately 94% appearing once. The source material was naive CD8+ T cells sorted from blood. Receptors originate from a young man in good health.

Points on this clone: The sample contains more than one DNA sequence encoding this CDR3. The chain recombines TRBV13 with TRBJ2-5; 7 bases line up with TRBD2. This CDR3 contains 15 residues. The V segment lost 5 bases and the J segment 2 bases; nucleotides outside the gene matches: 8. Germline CDR1 and CDR2: PRHDT and FYEKMQ (reference sequence). The DNA of the CDR3 is TGTGCCAGCAGCCCCCGAGCTAGCGGTCAAGAGACCCAGTACTTC. This codes for CASSPRASGQETQYF.

This chain links TRBV6-5 with TRBJ1-2, with D unclear. CDR1 and CDR2 (germline): MNHEY, SVGAGI. The CDR3 runs to 16 residues. Trimming removed 0 bases at V and 0 bases at J, with 11 bases between. CDR3 bases: TGTGCCAGCAGTTACTCTTCCCGGGAAGCTAACTATGGCTACACCTTC. It is translated as CASSYSSREANYGYTF.

V usage is TRBV7-3 and J usage is TRBJ2-1; weak D call: TRBD2 (6 bases). Germline V lookup: CDR1 SGHTA, CDR2 FQGTGA. CDR3 length: 15 residues. Trimming removed 5 bases from V and 4 bases from J, with 15 bases in between. CDR3 sequence (DNA): TGTGCCAGCAGCCTAAGGGGACTTTTATACAATGAGCAGTTCTTC. Amino acid sequence: CASSLRGLLYNEQFF.

This sequence joins TRBV9 and TRBJ2-1, with a possible D match to TRBD2 (6 bases). The CDR3 length is 16 residues. The V gene lost 0 bases and the J gene lost 4 bases, with 14 bases spanning the gap. The V gene's germline CDR1 is SGDLS and CDR2 YYNGEE. In nucleotides, the CDR3 is TGTGCCAGCAGCGTAGATAGCGGATCCGCGTACAATGAGCAGTTCTTC. Protein sequence: CASSVDSGSAYNEQFF.

CDR3 region: CASSLTSGRALETQYF. CDR3 nucleotide sequence: TGTGCCAGCAGCTTAACTAGCGGGAGGGCCTTGGAGACCCAGTACTTC. The gene calls are TRBV7-9 and TRBJ2-5; 13 nucleotides line up with TRBD2. The CDR3 has 16 amino acids. V lost 2 bases to trimming and J lost 5 bases; unmatched junction nucleotides: 5. Germline loops: CDR1 SEHNR, CDR2 FQNEAQ (reference sequence). Using reference TRBV7-9 and TRBJ2-5 for the parts outside the CDR3, the full variable domain is DTGVSQNPRHKITKRGQNVTFRCDPISEHNRLYWYRQTLGQGPEFLTYFQNEAQLEKSRLLSDRFSAERPKGSFSTLEIQRTEQGDSAMYLCASSLTSGRALETQYFGPGTRLLVL.

This clone came up once. The V call is TRBV13, the J call TRBJ1-1; 8 bases match TRBD1. Germline trimming cut 4 bases from V and 0 bases from J; bases unmatched to any gene: 4. CDR3 size: 15 residues. Germline CDR1 is PRHDT and CDR2 is FYEKMQ (reference sequence). The CDR3 DNA reads TGTGCCAGCAGCTCGGGGACAGGAGTGAACACTGAAGCTTTCTTT. This sequence encodes CASSSGTGVNTEAFF.

This sequence joins TRBV11-2 and TRBJ2-5; the D is unclear. Trimming shortened V by 0 bases and J by 7 bases, and 6 bases separated the two germline ends. The CDR3 extends over 12 amino acids. Germline loops: CDR1 SGHAT, CDR2 FQNNGV. CDR3 protein: CASSLDKGTQYF. In nucleotides, the CDR3 is TGTGCCAGCAGCTTAGATAAGGGGACCCAGTACTTC.